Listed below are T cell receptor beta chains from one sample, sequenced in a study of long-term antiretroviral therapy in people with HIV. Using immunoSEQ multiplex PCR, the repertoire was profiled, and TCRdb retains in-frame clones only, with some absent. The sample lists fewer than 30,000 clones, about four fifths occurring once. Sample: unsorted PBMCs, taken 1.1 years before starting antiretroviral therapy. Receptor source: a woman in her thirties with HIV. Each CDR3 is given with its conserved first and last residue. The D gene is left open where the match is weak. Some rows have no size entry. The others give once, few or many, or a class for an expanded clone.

cdr3_nt: TGTGCCAGCAGCTTACTACGCCTCCGGACAGGGGTGGGTAACAATGAGCAGTTCTTC; cdr3_aa: CASSLLRLRTGVGNNEQFF; v_call: TRBV13; j_call: TRBJ2-1; d_call: TRBD1; clone_size: once
cdr3_nt: TGTGCCAGCAGCCAGAATAATTCACCCCTCCACTTT; cdr3_aa: CASSQNNSPLHF; v_call: TRBV5-4; j_call: TRBJ1-6; d_call: .; clone_size: .
cdr3_nt: TGTGCCAGCAGTGAAGGGGACACTGAAGCTTTCTTT; cdr3_aa: CASSEGDTEAFF; v_call: TRBV2; j_call: TRBJ1-1; d_call: .; clone_size: .
cdr3_nt: TGCGCCAGCAGCTTGGAGCCCCCCGGTGAGCAGTTCTTC; cdr3_aa: CASSLEPPGEQFF; v_call: TRBV5-1; j_call: TRBJ2-1; d_call: .; clone_size: .
cdr3_nt: TGTGCCAGCAGCCAGGGAGGGCTCGAAGAGACCCAGTACTTC; cdr3_aa: CASSQGGLEETQYF; v_call: TRBV5-4; j_call: TRBJ2-5; d_call: TRBD2; clone_size: once
cdr3_nt: TGTGCCAGTAGTACGAAATTCAAACCAACTAATGAAAAACTGTTTTTT; cdr3_aa: CASSTKFKPTNEKLFF; v_call: TRBV19; j_call: TRBJ1-4; d_call: .; clone_size: .
cdr3_nt: TGTGCCAGCAGCGTAGAAGCGGGCCTAGGGGGGACAGATACGCAGTATTTT; cdr3_aa: CASSVEAGLGGTDTQYF; v_call: TRBV9; j_call: TRBJ2-3; d_call: .; clone_size: .
cdr3_nt: TGCGCCAGCAGCCCCGGGACAGGGGCTGCAGATACGCAGTATTTT; cdr3_aa: CASSPGTGAADTQYF; v_call: TRBV5-1; j_call: TRBJ2-3; d_call: TRBD1; clone_size: .
cdr3_nt: TGTGCCAGCAGTTCGGCCCGGGCTTGGAGCACAGATACGCAGTATTTT; cdr3_aa: CASSSARAWSTDTQYF; v_call: TRBV25-1; j_call: TRBJ2-3; d_call: .; clone_size: .
cdr3_nt: TGCGCCAGCAGCTCTGGCACGGACTCTCAGCCCCAGCATTTT; cdr3_aa: CASSSGTDSQPQHF; v_call: TRBV5-1; j_call: TRBJ1-5; d_call: .; clone_size: .
cdr3_nt: TGCGCCAGCAGTTTCAGCGGTACAGCCTACGAGCAGTACTTC; cdr3_aa: CASSFSGTAYEQYF; v_call: TRBV5-1; j_call: TRBJ2-7; d_call: .; clone_size: .
cdr3_nt: TGTGCCAGCAGCTTAGTAAGGAGGAGCACAGATACGCAGTATTTT; cdr3_aa: CASSLVRRSTDTQYF; v_call: TRBV11-3; j_call: TRBJ2-3; d_call: .; clone_size: .
cdr3_nt: TGTGCCACCAGCAGAGATCATGGGGCGAACACTGAAGCTTTCTTT; cdr3_aa: CATSRDHGANTEAFF; v_call: TRBV15; j_call: TRBJ1-1; d_call: .; clone_size: .
cdr3_nt: TGTGCCAGCAGTGAGATGGACTTCTATTCGAACACCGGGGAGCTGTTTTTT; cdr3_aa: CASSEMDFYSNTGELFF; v_call: TRBV6-1; j_call: TRBJ2-2; d_call: .; clone_size: .
cdr3_nt: TGTGCCAGCAGACCGCTCGGGGGGGTGGACACCGGGGAGCTGTTTTTT; cdr3_aa: CASRPLGGVDTGELFF; v_call: TRBV27; j_call: TRBJ2-2; d_call: TRBD2; clone_size: .
cdr3_nt: TGTGCCAGTAGTCAGTGGGACCACAATCAGCCCCAGCATTTT; cdr3_aa: CASSQWDHNQPQHF; v_call: TRBV19; j_call: TRBJ1-5; d_call: .; clone_size: .
cdr3_nt: TGTGCCAGCACCAGGGGGGGCAATACGAATCAGCCCCAGCATTTT; cdr3_aa: CASTRGGNTNQPQHF; v_call: TRBV6-5; j_call: TRBJ1-5; d_call: TRBD1; clone_size: .
cdr3_nt: TGTGCCAGCAGCGTAGTTGGTTCAGGGACCTACAATGAGCAGTTCTTC; cdr3_aa: CASSVVGSGTYNEQFF; v_call: TRBV9; j_call: TRBJ2-1; d_call: .; clone_size: .
cdr3_nt: TGTGCCAGCAGTGAAGATCCCCTCGGGGGGTACTACAATGAGCAGTTCTTC; cdr3_aa: CASSEDPLGGYYNEQFF; v_call: TRBV6-1; j_call: TRBJ2-1; d_call: TRBD2; clone_size: .
cdr3_nt: TGTGCCAGCAGTGATTGGGGAGTAGGTTCACCCCTCCACTTT; cdr3_aa: CASSDWGVGSPLHF; v_call: TRBV2; j_call: TRBJ1-6; d_call: .; clone_size: .
cdr3_nt: TGTGCCAGCATGATAGGCAGTTACTATGGCTACACCTTC; cdr3_aa: CASMIGSYYGYTF; v_call: TRBV6-1; j_call: TRBJ1-2; d_call: .; clone_size: .
cdr3_nt: TGCGCCAGCAGTGACCCGGATAGATCACCCCTCCACTTT; cdr3_aa: CASSDPDRSPLHF; v_call: TRBV10-2; j_call: TRBJ1-6; d_call: .; clone_size: few
cdr3_nt: TGTGCCAGCAGCTTAGCGGAGGCAGGGAAGGCTTTCTTT; cdr3_aa: CASSLAEAGKAFF; v_call: TRBV7-9; j_call: TRBJ1-1; d_call: .; clone_size: .
cdr3_nt: TGTGCCAGCAGCCCGGGACAGGGGGGACAGCCCCAGCATTTT; cdr3_aa: CASSPGQGGQPQHF; v_call: TRBV7-6; j_call: TRBJ1-5; d_call: TRBD1; clone_size: .
cdr3_nt: TGCGCCAGCAGAAGGGTCGAGGGGGCGGATACGCAGTATTTT; cdr3_aa: CASRRVEGADTQYF; v_call: TRBV5-1; j_call: TRBJ2-3; d_call: TRBD1; clone_size: .
cdr3_nt: TGCGCCAGCAGTGAGTCGATCTTGGGGGCTGAAGCTTTCTTT; cdr3_aa: CASSESILGAEAFF; v_call: TRBV10-2; j_call: TRBJ1-1; d_call: .; clone_size: .
cdr3_nt: TGCGCCAGCAGCTTAGCGGGGGGCGGCTACAATGAGCAGTTCTTC; cdr3_aa: CASSLAGGGYNEQFF; v_call: TRBV5-1; j_call: TRBJ2-1; d_call: TRBD2; clone_size: .
cdr3_nt: TGTGCCAGCTCACCTGTAGCCTTCAATGAGCAGTTCTTC; cdr3_aa: CASSPVAFNEQFF; v_call: TRBV18; j_call: TRBJ2-1; d_call: .; clone_size: .
cdr3_nt: TGTGCCAGCAGTGAGTCTAGGAGTTGGTTTAGTGAGCAGTTCTTC; cdr3_aa: CASSESRSWFSEQFF; v_call: TRBV25-1; j_call: TRBJ2-1; d_call: .; clone_size: .
cdr3_nt: TGTGCCAGCAGCTTATACAATGAGCAGTTCTTC; cdr3_aa: CASSLYNEQFF; v_call: TRBV9; j_call: TRBJ2-1; d_call: .; clone_size: once
cdr3_nt: TGCAGCGTTCAAACCGGCTCCTACAATGAGCAGTTCTTC; cdr3_aa: CSVQTGSYNEQFF; v_call: TRBV29-1; j_call: TRBJ2-1; d_call: .; clone_size: .
cdr3_nt: TGTGCCAGCAGCCCATCAGGGGTCACTAGGGAGACCCAGTACTTC; cdr3_aa: CASSPSGVTRETQYF; v_call: TRBV11-2; j_call: TRBJ2-5; d_call: .; clone_size: .
cdr3_nt: TGCGCCAGCAGCTCCGGTGAGTCCACAGATACGCAGTATTTT; cdr3_aa: CASSSGESTDTQYF; v_call: TRBV5-1; j_call: TRBJ2-3; d_call: .; clone_size: .
cdr3_nt: TGTGCCAGCAGCGTAGTTAGCGGGGGGCAGAAAGAGACCCAGTACTTC; cdr3_aa: CASSVVSGGQKETQYF; v_call: TRBV9; j_call: TRBJ2-5; d_call: TRBD2; clone_size: .
cdr3_nt: TGTGCCTCCTTTCGGGACGCTGAAGCTTTCTTT; cdr3_aa: CASFRDAEAFF; v_call: TRBV27; j_call: TRBJ1-1; d_call: .; clone_size: once
cdr3_nt: TGTGCCTCAGACGATCGGGGGCGCGAGGAGACCCAGTACTTC; cdr3_aa: CASDDRGREETQYF; v_call: TRBV21-1; j_call: TRBJ2-5; d_call: .; clone_size: .
cdr3_nt: TGTGCCAGCAGAACCGGGACAGCCGTTTACAATGAGCAGTTCTTC; cdr3_aa: CASRTGTAVYNEQFF; v_call: TRBV6-5; j_call: TRBJ2-1; d_call: TRBD1; clone_size: .
cdr3_nt: TGTGCCAGCAGCTTAGATATGGGGCCCCCTTCGAACACTGAAGCTTTCTTT; cdr3_aa: CASSLDMGPPSNTEAFF; v_call: TRBV7-9; j_call: TRBJ1-1; d_call: .; clone_size: .
cdr3_nt: TGTGCCTGGACCGCGGGAGGGGGTTTCTATGGCTACACCTTC; cdr3_aa: CAWTAGGGFYGYTF; v_call: TRBV30; j_call: TRBJ1-2; d_call: .; clone_size: .
cdr3_nt: TGTGCCAGTAGGGACAGACTCTCTGGAAACACCATATATTTT; cdr3_aa: CASRDRLSGNTIYF; v_call: TRBV19; j_call: TRBJ1-3; d_call: .; clone_size: .
cdr3_nt: TGTGCCAGCAGCACCCAACGGAGTCCCACCGGGGAGCTGTTTTTT; cdr3_aa: CASSTQRSPTGELFF; v_call: TRBV2; j_call: TRBJ2-2; d_call: .; clone_size: .
cdr3_nt: TGTGCCAGCAGGAGGGGGTCAGGGGAGACCCAGTACTTC; cdr3_aa: CASRRGSGETQYF; v_call: TRBV5-5; j_call: TRBJ2-5; d_call: .; clone_size: .
cdr3_nt: TGTGCCAGTAGTTATTGGGGGGGACAGGGGGGTGAGCAGTTCTTC; cdr3_aa: CASSYWGGQGGEQFF; v_call: TRBV19; j_call: TRBJ2-1; d_call: TRBD1; clone_size: .